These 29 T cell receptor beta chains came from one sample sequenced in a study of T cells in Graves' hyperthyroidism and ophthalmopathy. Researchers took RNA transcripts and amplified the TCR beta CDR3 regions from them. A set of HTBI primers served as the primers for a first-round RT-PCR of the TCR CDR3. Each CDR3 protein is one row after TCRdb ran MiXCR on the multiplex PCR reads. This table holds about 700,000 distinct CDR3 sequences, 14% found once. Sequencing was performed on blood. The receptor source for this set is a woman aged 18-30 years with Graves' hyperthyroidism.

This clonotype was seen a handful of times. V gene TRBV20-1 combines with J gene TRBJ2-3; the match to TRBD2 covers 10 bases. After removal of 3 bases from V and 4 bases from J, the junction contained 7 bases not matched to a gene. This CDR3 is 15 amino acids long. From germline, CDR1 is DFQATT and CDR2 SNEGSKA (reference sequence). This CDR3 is CSASGLAGDSDTQYF. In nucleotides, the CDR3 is TGCAGTGCTAGTGGGCTAGCGGGAGATTCAGATACGCAGTATTTT.

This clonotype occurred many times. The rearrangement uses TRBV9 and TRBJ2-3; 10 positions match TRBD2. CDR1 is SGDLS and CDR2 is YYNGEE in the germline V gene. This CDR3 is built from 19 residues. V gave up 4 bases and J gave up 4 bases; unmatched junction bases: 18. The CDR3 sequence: CASSNPRRPGTSVPDTQYF. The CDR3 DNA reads TGTGCCAGCAGCAATCCCCGACGACCCGGGACTAGCGTGCCAGATACGCAGTATTTT.

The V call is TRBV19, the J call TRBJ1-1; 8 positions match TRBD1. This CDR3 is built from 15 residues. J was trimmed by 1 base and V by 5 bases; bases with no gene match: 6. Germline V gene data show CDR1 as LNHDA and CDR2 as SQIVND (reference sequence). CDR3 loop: CASSGTDRANTEAFF. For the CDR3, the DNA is TGTGCCAGTAGTGGAACGGACAGGGCGAACACTGAAGCTTTCTTT. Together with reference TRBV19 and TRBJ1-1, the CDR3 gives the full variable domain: DGGITQSPKYLFRKEGQNVTLSCEQNLNHDAMYWYRQDPGQGLRLIYYSQIVNDFQKGDIAEGYSVSREKKESFPLTVTSAQKNPTAFYLCASSGTDRANTEAFFGQGTRLTVV.

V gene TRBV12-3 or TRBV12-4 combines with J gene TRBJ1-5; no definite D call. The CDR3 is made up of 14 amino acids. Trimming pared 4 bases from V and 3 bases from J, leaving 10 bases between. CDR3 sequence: CASSYGTANQPQHF. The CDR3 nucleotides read TGTGCCAGCAGTTATGGCACTGCCAATCAGCCCCAGCATTTT.

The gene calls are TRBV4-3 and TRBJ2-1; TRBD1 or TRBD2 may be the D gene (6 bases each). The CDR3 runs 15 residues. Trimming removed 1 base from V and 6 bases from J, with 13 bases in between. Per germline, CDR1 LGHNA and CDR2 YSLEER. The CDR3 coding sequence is TGCGCCAGCAGCCAAGGAGCTGAGGGGGGCAATGAGCAGTTCTTC. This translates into CASSQGAEGGNEQFF.

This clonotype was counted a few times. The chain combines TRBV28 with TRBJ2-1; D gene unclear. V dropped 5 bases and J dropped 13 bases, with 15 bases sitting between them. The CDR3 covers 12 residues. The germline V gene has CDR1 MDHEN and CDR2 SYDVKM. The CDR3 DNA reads TGTGCCAGCAGTATCAGGATTTCTGCTCAGTTCTTC. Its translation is CASSIRISAQFF.

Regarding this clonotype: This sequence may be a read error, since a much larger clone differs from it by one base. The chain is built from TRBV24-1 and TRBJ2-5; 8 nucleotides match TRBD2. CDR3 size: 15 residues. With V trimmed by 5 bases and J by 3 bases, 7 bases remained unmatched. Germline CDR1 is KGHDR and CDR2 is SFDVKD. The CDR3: CATSGSGRVEETQYF. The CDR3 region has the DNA TGTGCCACCAGTGGAAGCGGGAGAGTAGAAGAGACCCAGTACTTC.

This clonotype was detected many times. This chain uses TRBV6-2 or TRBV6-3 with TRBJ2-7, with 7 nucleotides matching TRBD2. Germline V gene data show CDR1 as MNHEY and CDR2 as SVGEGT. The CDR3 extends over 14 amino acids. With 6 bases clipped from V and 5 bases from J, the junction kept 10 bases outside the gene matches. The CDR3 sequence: CASSRAGLTDEQYF. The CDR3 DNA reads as TGTGCCAGCAGCCGAGCGGGACTCACCGACGAGCAGTACTTC.

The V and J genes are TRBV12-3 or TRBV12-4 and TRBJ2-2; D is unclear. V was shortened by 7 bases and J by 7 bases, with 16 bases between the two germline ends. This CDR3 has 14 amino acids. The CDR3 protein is CASTEQLVGGELFF. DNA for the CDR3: TGTGCCAGCACCGAGCAATTGGTTGGCGGGGAGCTGTTTTTT.

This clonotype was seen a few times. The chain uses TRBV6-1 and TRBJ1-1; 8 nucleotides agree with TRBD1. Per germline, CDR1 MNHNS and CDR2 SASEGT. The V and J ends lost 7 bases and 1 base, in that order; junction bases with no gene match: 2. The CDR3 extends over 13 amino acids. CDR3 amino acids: CASNGQGNTEAFF. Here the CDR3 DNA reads TGTGCCAGCAATGGACAGGGGAACACTGAAGCTTTCTTT.

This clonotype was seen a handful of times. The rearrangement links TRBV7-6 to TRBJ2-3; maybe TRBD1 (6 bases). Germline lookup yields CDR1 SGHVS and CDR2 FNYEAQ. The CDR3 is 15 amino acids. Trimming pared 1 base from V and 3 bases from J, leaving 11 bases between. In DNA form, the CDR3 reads TGTGCCAGCAGCTTAGGTACAGGGATGACAGATACGCAGTATTTT. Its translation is CASSLGTGMTDTQYF.

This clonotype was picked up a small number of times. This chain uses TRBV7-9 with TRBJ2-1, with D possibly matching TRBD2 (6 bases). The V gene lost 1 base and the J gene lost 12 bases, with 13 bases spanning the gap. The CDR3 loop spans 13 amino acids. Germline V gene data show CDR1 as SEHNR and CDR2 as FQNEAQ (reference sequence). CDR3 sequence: CASSLVVGGRQFF. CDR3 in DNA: TGTGCCAGCAGCTTAGTAGTGGGAGGTCGGCAGTTCTTC.

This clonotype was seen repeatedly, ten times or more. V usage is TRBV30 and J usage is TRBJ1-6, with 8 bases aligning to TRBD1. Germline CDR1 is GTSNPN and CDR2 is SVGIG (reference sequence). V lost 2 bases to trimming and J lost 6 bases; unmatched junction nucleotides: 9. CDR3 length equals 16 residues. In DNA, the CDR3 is TGTGCCTGGAGTACCCCAGGGGGCTTTGGTAATTCACCCCTCCACTTT. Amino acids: CAWSTPGGFGNSPLHF.

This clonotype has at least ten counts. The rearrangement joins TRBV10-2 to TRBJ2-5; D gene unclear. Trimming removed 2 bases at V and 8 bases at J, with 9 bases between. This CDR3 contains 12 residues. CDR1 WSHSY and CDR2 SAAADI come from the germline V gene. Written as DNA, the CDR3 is TGCGCCAGCAGTGAGGGCGGTACAACCCAGTACTTC. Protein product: CASSEGGTTQYF.

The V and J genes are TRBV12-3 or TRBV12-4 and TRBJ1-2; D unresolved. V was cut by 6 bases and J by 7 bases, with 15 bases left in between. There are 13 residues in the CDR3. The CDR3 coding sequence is TGTGCCAGCAGGCCTTCTTGGGATGGTGGCTACACCTTC. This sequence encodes CASRPSWDGGYTF.

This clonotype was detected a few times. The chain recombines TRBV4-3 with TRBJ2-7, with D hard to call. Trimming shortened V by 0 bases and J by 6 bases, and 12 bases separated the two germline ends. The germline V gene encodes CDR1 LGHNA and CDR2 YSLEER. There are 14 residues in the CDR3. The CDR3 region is CASSQDSGGLEQYF. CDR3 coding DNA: TGCGCCAGCAGCCAAGATTCGGGTGGGCTCGAGCAGTACTTC.

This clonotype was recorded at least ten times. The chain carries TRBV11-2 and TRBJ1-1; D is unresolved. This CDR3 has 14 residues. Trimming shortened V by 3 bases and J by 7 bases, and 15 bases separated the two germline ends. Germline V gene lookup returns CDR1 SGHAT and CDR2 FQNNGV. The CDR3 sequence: CASSFPTLGLEAFF. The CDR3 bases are TGTGCCAGCAGCTTCCCAACCCTTGGGCTTGAAGCTTTCTTT.

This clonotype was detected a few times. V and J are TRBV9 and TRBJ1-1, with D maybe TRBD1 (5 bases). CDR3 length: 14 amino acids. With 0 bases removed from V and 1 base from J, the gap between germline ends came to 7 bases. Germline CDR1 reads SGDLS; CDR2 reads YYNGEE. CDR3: CASSVVQGNTEAFF. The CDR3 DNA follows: TGTGCCAGCAGCGTAGTTCAGGGGAACACTGAAGCTTTCTTT.

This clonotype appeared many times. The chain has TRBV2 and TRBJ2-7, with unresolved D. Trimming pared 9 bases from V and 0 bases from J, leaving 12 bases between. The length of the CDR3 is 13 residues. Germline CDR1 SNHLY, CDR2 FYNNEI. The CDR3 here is CASGVTGSYEQYF. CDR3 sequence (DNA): TGTGCCAGTGGGGTCACGGGCTCCTACGAGCAGTACTTC.

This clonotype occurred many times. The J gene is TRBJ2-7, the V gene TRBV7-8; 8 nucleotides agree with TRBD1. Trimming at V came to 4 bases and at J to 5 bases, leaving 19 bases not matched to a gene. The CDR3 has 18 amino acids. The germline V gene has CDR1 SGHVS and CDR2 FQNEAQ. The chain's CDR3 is CASSSKRFRDRTSNEQYF. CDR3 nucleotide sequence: TGTGCCAGCAGCTCGAAGAGGTTCCGGGACAGGACTTCAAACGAGCAGTACTTC.

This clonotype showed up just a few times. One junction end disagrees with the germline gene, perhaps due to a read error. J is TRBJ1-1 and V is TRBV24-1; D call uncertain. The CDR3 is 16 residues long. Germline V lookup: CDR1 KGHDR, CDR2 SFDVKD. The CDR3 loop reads CATSDLARELNAEAFF. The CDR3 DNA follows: TGTGCCACCAGTGATCTTGCGAGGGAATTGAACGCTGAAGCTTTCTTT.

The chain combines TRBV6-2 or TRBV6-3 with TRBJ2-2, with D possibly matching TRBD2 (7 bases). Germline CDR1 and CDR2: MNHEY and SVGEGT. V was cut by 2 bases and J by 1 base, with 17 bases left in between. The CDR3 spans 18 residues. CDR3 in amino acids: CASSYLGGGFGNTGELFF. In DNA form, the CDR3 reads TGTGCCAGCAGTTACCTAGGGGGGGGTTTTGGGAACACCGGGGAGCTGTTTTTT.

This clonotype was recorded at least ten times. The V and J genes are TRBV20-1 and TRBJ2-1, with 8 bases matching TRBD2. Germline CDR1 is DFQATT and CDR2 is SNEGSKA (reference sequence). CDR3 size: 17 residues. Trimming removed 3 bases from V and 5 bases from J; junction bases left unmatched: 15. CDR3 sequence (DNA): TGCAGTGCTAGTATCGTTCGGGGGACTAGTGAGAACAATGAGCAGTTCTTC. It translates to CSASIVRGTSENNEQFF.

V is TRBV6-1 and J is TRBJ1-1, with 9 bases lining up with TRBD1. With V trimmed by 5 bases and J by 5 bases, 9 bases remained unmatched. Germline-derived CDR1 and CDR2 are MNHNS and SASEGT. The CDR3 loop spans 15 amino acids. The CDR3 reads CASSSPQGAKTEAFF. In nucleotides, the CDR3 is TGTGCCAGCAGTTCTCCACAGGGGGCGAAGACTGAAGCTTTCTTT.

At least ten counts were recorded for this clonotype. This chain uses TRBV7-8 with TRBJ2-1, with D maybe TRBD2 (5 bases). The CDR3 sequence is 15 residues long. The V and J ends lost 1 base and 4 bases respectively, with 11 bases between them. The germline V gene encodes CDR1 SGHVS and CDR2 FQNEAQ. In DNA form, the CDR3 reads TGTGCCAGCAGCTTAGAAATCGGCGGGTACAATGAGCAGTTCTTC. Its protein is CASSLEIGGYNEQFF.

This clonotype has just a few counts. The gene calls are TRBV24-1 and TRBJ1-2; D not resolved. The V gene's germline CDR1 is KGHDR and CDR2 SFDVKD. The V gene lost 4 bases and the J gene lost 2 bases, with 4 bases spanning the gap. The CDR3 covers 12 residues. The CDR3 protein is CATSEDNYGYTF. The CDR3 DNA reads TGTGCCACCAGTGAAGACAACTATGGCTACACCTTC.

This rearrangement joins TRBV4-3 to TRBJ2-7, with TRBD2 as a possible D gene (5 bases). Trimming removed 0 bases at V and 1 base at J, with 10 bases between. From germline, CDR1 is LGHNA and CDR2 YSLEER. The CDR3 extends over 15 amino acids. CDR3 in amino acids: CASSQESEGSYEQYF. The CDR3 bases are TGCGCCAGCAGCCAAGAGTCAGAGGGTTCCTACGAGCAGTACTTC.

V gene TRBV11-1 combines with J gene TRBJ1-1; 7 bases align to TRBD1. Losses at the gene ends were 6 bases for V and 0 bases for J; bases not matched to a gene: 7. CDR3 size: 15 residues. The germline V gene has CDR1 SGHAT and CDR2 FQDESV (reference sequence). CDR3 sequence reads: CASSWDRAVNTEAFF. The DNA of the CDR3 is TGTGCCAGCAGTTGGGACAGAGCTGTGAACACTGAAGCTTTCTTT.

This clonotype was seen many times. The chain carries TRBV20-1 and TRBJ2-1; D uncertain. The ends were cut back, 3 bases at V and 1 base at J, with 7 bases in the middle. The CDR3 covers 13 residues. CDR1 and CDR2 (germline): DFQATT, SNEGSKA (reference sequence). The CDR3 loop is CSARAISYNEQFF. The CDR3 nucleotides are TGCAGTGCTAGGGCTATTTCCTACAATGAGCAGTTCTTC.